The text below deals with one T cell receptor (beta chain). The antigen remains undetermined. The CDR3 has 14 amino acids. In germline, CDR1 is SGHDT, CDR2 YYEEEE. V gave up 3 bases and J gave up 6 bases; unmatched junction bases: 6. TCRdb keeps only in-frame clones here, not all; method: immunoSEQ multiplex PCR. This table holds over 850,000 clones, about four fifths found once. The data originate from a study of shared clonotypes between healthy human individuals. Study-wide findings and caveats: Across subsets, estimated richness was generally greater for naive than for memory populations.

The genes are TRBV5-6 and TRBJ2-7; 10 bases are shared with TRBD1. Sequences were obtained from memory CD4+ T cells from PBMCs. The subset: CD45RA-negative fraction. The sequence came from a young man in good health. Some clones in this sample may be carry-over from other donors' samples. DNA for the CDR3: TGTGCCAGCAGCTATCGACAGGGGGCCCCCGAGCAGTACTTC. The encoded protein is CASSYRQGAPEQYF.